This TCR beta chain is drawn from a study of blood T cell repertoires in COVID-19. This CDR3 is 16 amino acids long. With 4 bases clipped from V and 0 bases from J, the junction kept 3 bases outside the gene matches. Per the germline V gene, CDR1 is LGHNA and CDR2 is YSLEER. Only in-frame clones appear in the TCRdb table, and some are missing; sequencing was by immunoSEQ multiplex PCR. In the table there are 160,000 or so clones, approximately 91% of which are singletons. The receptor was isolated from a woman aged 70-85 years with acute or convalescent COVID-19. Sequences were obtained from peripheral blood. The chain combines TRBV4-3 with TRBJ2-1; TRBD2 matches at 10 bases. The CDR3 DNA sequence: TGCGCCAGCAGCCGCACTAGCGGGGCCTCCTACAATGAGCAGTTCTTC. The encoded protein is CASSRTSGASYNEQFF.